What follows are 5 T cell receptor beta chains derived from one specimen sequenced in a study of cytotoxic CD8 clonotypes in ibrutinib-treated CLL. Some clones are missing from TCRdb's copy, which holds only in-frame ones; the method was immunoSEQ multiplex PCR. Among about 72,000 clones, approximately 80% were seen once, and the ten largest hold 7.7%. The sample consisted of PBMCs, taken at disease progression, from a patient treated with ibrutinib. These receptors were collected from a human donor with chronic lymphocytic leukemia.

The chain is built from TRBV7-3 and TRBJ2-1, with 8 nucleotides matching TRBD2. Trimming cost V 5 bases and J 6 bases; bases outside gene matches: 6. There are 14 residues in the CDR3. Germline V gives CDR1 SGHTA, CDR2 FQGTGA. DNA for the CDR3: TGTGCCAGCAGCACTAGCGGAGGGGCCAATGAGCAGTTCTTC. Protein sequence: CASSTSGGANEQFF.

This rearrangement joins TRBV4-1 to TRBJ1-5; 9 nucleotides match TRBD1. In germline, CDR1 is MGHRA, CDR2 YSYEKL. Trimming took 3 bases from V and 6 from J; bases not matched to a gene: 6. The CDR3 extends over 15 amino acids. The DNA for the CDR3 is TGCGCCAGCAGCCAGGGACAGGGTCAGGGTCAGCCCCAGCATTTT. This codes for CASSQGQGQGQPQHF.

V and J are TRBV10-2 and TRBJ2-7, with 10 positions matching TRBD2. The CDR3 length is 15 residues. CDR1 and CDR2 from the germline V gene are WSHSY and SAAADI. The trim removed 7 bases at V and 6 bases at J, leaving 12 bases unmatched. The CDR3 DNA reads as TGCGCCAGCACCTACCTCAGCGGGGGGGGTGGCGAGCAGTACTTC. Translation gives CASTYLSGGGGEQYF.

J is TRBJ2-1 and V is TRBV5-8; 12 nucleotides align to TRBD2. This CDR3 contains 15 residues. The junction had 3 bases not matched to a gene; V was cut back by 4 bases and J by 4 bases. Germline V gene sequence: CDR1 SGHTS, CDR2 YDEGEE. The CDR3 region is CASSLGTSGYNEQFF. The CDR3 DNA is TGTGCCAGCAGCCTTGGGACTAGCGGGTACAATGAGCAGTTCTTC.

The chain uses TRBV9 and TRBJ2-1; maybe TRBD2 (5 bases). The V end lost 4 bases, the J end lost 4 bases, and 12 bases lay between the germline ends. Germline CDR1 and CDR2: SGDLS and YYNGEE. The CDR3 loop spans 14 amino acids. The CDR3 loop is CASSTHGLYNEQFF. As DNA, the CDR3 is TGTGCCAGCAGCACCCATGGACTTTACAATGAGCAGTTCTTC.